Listed below are T cell receptor beta chains from one sample, sequenced in a study of immune cell composition in non-small cell lung cancer. The table came from immunoSEQ multiplex PCR; TCRdb's copy has only in-frame clones and leaves some out. The data contain about 16,000 clones, over 65% of them singletons. This sample was shared with a second study, whose subject was CD4 T cells in lung cancer.

Specimen: non-adjacent lung tissue. The source is a human donor with non-small cell lung cancer. Both conserved end residues are part of each CDR3. D genes are given only for firm matches. Expanded clones are given a class, and other clones once, few, many or no size at all.

j_gene	d_gene	v_gene	abundance	CDR3aa	CDR3nt
TRBJ2-7	NA	TRBV30	few	CAWSLGRTYEQYF	TGTGCCTGGTCCCTTGGGCGAACCTACGAGCAGTACTTC
TRBJ2-3	TRBD1	TRBV11-3	NA	CASSFDRGRTDTQYF	TGTGCCAGCAGCTTTGACAGGGGGCGCACAGATACGCAGTATTTT
TRBJ2-3	NA	TRBV10-3	NA	CAISGEPTDTQYF	TGTGCCATCAGTGGGGAACCCACAGATACGCAGTATTTT
TRBJ1-5	NA	TRBV25-1	NA	CASSESGKGYSNQPQHF	TGTGCCAGCAGTGAATCTGGTAAAGGTTATAGCAATCAGCCCCAGCATTTT
TRBJ2-3	NA	TRBV7-3	NA	CASSLSVGQNTDTQYF	TGTGCCAGCAGCTTAAGCGTAGGACAAAACACAGATACGCAGTATTTT
TRBJ1-1	NA	TRBV5-1	once	CASSLGPGVNTEAFF	TGCGCCAGCAGCTTGGGGCCCGGGGTGAACACTGAAGCTTTCTTT
TRBJ2-7	NA	TRBV6-6	NA	CASIGQGRSYEQYF	TGTGCCAGCATTGGGCAGGGTAGGTCCTACGAGCAGTACTTC
TRBJ2-1	NA	TRBV5-1	NA	CASSLLQNNEQFF	TGCGCCAGCAGCTTGCTACAAAACAATGAGCAGTTCTTC
TRBJ2-5	NA	TRBV6-6	NA	CASLMGETQYF	TGTGCCAGCCTGATGGGGGAGACCCAGTACTTC
TRBJ2-7	NA	TRBV4-1	NA	CASSQGLAYEQYF	TGCGCCAGCAGCCAAGGACTGGCCTACGAGCAGTACTTC
TRBJ2-5	NA	TRBV5-1	NA	CASSLGVQETQYF	TGCGCCAGCAGCTTAGGGGTCCAAGAGACCCAGTACTTC
TRBJ1-1	NA	TRBV7-3	NA	CASSPSFGNTEAFF	TGTGCCAGCAGCCCGAGTTTTGGGAACACTGAAGCTTTCTTT
TRBJ1-1	NA	TRBV5-1	once	CASSLVGGGVTEAFF	TGCGCCAGCAGCTTGGTTGGGGGTGGGGTGACTGAAGCTTTCTTT
TRBJ2-7	NA	TRBV7-2	NA	CASSLVASTEQYF	TGTGCCAGCAGCTTAGTTGCCAGCACCGAGCAGTACTTC
TRBJ2-1	TRBD2	TRBV5-4	NA	CASHGGGAGHEQFF	TGTGCCAGCCACGGCGGGGGGGCCGGTCATGAGCAGTTCTTC
TRBJ1-2	NA	TRBV21-1	NA	CASSGEIQGFYGYTF	TGTGCCAGCAGTGGGGAAATACAGGGTTTTTATGGCTACACCTTC
TRBJ1-2	NA	TRBV5-1	NA	CASSPRAGTNYGYTF	TGCGCCAGCAGCCCTCGGGCAGGGACCAACTATGGCTACACCTTC
TRBJ2-5	NA	TRBV5-1	NA	CASSTGPGMQETQYF	TGCGCCAGCAGCACGGGACCAGGGATGCAAGAGACCCAGTACTTC
TRBJ2-2	NA	TRBV7-8	NA	CASSLDRDNTGELFF	TGTGCCAGCAGCTTAGATCGGGACAACACCGGGGAGCTGTTTTTT
TRBJ2-3	TRBD2	TRBV4-3	NA	CASSRAGGVADTQYF	TGCGCCAGCAGCCGAGCGGGGGGCGTAGCAGATACGCAGTATTTT
TRBJ2-7	NA	TRBV11-2	NA	CASSLGTESSYEQYF	TGTGCCAGCAGCTTAGGGACGGAGAGCTCCTACGAGCAGTACTTC
TRBJ1-1	NA	TRBV11-3	NA	CASSPTASGVAFF	TGTGCCAGCAGCCCGACAGCGTCGGGAGTGGCTTTCTTT
TRBJ2-7	TRBD2	TRBV27	once	CASSLHQTSGGSNEQYF	TGTGCCAGCAGTTTACATCAAACTAGCGGGGGATCGAACGAGCAGTACTTC
TRBJ1-1	NA	TRBV7-5	NA	CASSLEGGLGTNTEAFF	TGTGCCAGCAGCTTAGAGGGGGGATTGGGCACGAACACTGAAGCTTTCTTT
TRBJ2-1	NA	TRBV7-2	NA	CASSAYNEQFF	TGTGCCAGCAGCGCCTACAATGAGCAGTTCTTC
TRBJ1-2	TRBD1	TRBV6-6	once	CASSGQGDYGYTF	TGTGCCAGCAGTGGACAGGGGGACTATGGCTACACCTTC
TRBJ2-1	TRBD2	TRBV9	NA	CASSPSIAGGRNEQFF	TGTGCCAGCAGCCCTAGTATAGCGGGGGGGCGAAATGAGCAGTTCTTC
TRBJ2-1	NA	TRBV5-1	NA	CASSLVEGAGEQFF	TGCGCCAGCAGCTTGGTGGAGGGGGCTGGTGAGCAGTTCTTC
TRBJ1-4	NA	TRBV6-5	NA	CASSRLRNEKLFF	TGTGCCAGCAGTCGACTTCGTAATGAAAAACTGTTTTTT
TRBJ2-6	TRBD1	TRBV5-4	NA	CASSPPGQPFSGANVLTF	TGTGCCAGCAGCCCCCCGGGACAGCCATTCTCTGGGGCCAACGTCCTGACTTTC
TRBJ2-3	TRBD2	TRBV7-2	few	CASSASRTSGGGTDTQYF	TGTGCCAGCAGCGCCTCACGGACTAGCGGGGGGGGCACAGATACGCAGTATTTT
TRBJ2-2	NA	TRBV7-3	NA	CASTTANTGELFF	TGTGCCAGCACCACAGCGAACACCGGGGAGCTGTTTTTT
TRBJ2-7	NA	TRBV7-9	NA	CASSPRGSSDSEQYF	TGTGCCAGCAGCCCCCGGGGTAGTTCGGACTCCGAGCAGTACTTC
TRBJ2-3	TRBD1	TRBV5-1	once	CASRPGTVSSDTQYF	TGCGCCAGCAGGCCCGGGACAGTATCATCAGATACGCAGTATTTT
TRBJ2-3	TRBD2	TRBV5-1	NA	CASSSYPSGGIASTDTQYF	TGCGCCAGCAGCTCCTACCCTAGCGGGGGAATTGCTAGCACAGATACGCAGTATTTT
TRBJ2-7	TRBD1	TRBV28	NA	CASRTGGAYEQYF	TGTGCCAGCAGAACAGGGGGCGCCTACGAGCAGTACTTC
TRBJ1-1	NA	TRBV11-2	NA	CASSLAPGEIQNTEAFF	TGTGCCAGCAGCTTGGCCCCAGGGGAAATTCAGAACACTGAAGCTTTCTTT